These 6 T cell receptor beta chains came from one sample sequenced in a study of blood T cell repertoires in COVID-19. TCRdb keeps only in-frame clones here, not all; method: immunoSEQ multiplex PCR. The sample records 40,000 to 55,000 clones, approximately 80% being singletons. Source material: peripheral blood. The receptors originated from a man aged 65 to 85 with acute or convalescent COVID-19.

This clone came up once. CDR3 loop: CASSPSGGALVSEQYF. CDR3 nucleotide sequence: TGTGCCAGCTCACCATCAGGAGGGGCCTTAGTGAGCGAGCAGTACTTC. V and J are TRBV18 and TRBJ2-7; D is perhaps TRBD2 (6 bases). V gave up 2 bases and J gave up 6 bases, with 20 bases separating them. There are 16 residues in the CDR3. From germline, CDR1 is KGHSH and CDR2 LQKENI.

The genes are TRBV18 and TRBJ1-2; no firm D call. Germline V gene lookup returns CDR1 KGHSH and CDR2 LQKENI. The CDR3 spans 15 residues. V lost 2 bases to trimming and J lost 5 bases, with 15 bases between them. CDR3 nucleotides: TGTGCCAGCTCACCAGTCCGATTACAGTGGTATGGCTACACCTTC. The encoded protein is CASSPVRLQWYGYTF.

The rearrangement joins TRBV4-2 to TRBJ2-3; 7 bases align to TRBD2. The CDR3 loop spans 15 amino acids. V gave up 1 base and J gave up 5 bases; unmatched junction bases: 6. Germline CDR1 and CDR2: LGHNA and YNFKEQ. DNA for the CDR3: TGTGCCAGCAGCCAAGGCCAGCGGGGCAGAGATACGCAGTATTTT. It yields the protein CASSQGQRGRDTQYF.

This chain uses TRBV5-1 with TRBJ1-6, with TRBD1 identical over 9 bases. V lost 3 bases, J lost 7 bases, and 8 bases stayed unmatched. Looked up from germline, CDR1 is SGHRS and CDR2 is YFSETQ. The CDR3 extends over 16 amino acids. The CDR3 coding sequence is TGCGCCAGCAGCTCGCAGGGACAGGGAAGGAATTCACCCCTCCACTTT. Amino acids: CASSSQGQGRNSPLHF.

This clone was seen once. The rearrangement joins TRBV7-2 to TRBJ1-1; D perhaps matches TRBD1 (6 bases). Germline assignment: CDR1 SGHTA and CDR2 FQGNSA. This CDR3 contains 13 residues. V was shortened by 10 bases and J by 4 bases, with 16 bases between the two germline ends. The DNA of the CDR3 is TGTGCCAACCTACAGGGTGGGGGCACTGAAGCTTTCTTT. Residues: CANLQGGGTEAFF.

The chain uses TRBV29-1 and TRBJ2-3; 7 bases map to TRBD1. The germline V gene encodes CDR1 SQVTM and CDR2 ANQGSEA. CDR3 length: 13 residues. V lost 5 bases and J lost 1; bases outside the gene matches: 3. The CDR3 sequence is CSVRQGGTDTQYF. CDR3 in DNA: TGCAGCGTTAGACAGGGTGGCACAGATACGCAGTATTTT.